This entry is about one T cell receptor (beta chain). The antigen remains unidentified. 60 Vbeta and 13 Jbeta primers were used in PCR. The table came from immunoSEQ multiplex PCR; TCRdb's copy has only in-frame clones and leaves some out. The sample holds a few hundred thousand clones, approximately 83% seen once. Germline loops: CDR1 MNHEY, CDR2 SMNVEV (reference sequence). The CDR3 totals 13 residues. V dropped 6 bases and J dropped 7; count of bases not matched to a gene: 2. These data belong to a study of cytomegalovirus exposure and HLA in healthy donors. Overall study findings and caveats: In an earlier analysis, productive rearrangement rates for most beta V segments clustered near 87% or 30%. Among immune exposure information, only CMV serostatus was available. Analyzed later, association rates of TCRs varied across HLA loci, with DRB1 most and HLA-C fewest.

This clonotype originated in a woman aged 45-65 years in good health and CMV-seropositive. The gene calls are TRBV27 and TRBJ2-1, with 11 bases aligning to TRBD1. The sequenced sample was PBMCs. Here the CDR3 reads CASSGTGGNEQFF. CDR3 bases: TGTGCCAGCAGCGGGACAGGGGGTAATGAGCAGTTCTTC.